This TCR beta chain comes out of a study of human T cells and chemical hapten exposure. Study-level background: Mainly, slight library volume differences in the pool made TCR yields vary.

The template was total RNA from unfractionated whole blood. This clonotype was counted between two and nine times. TCRdb itself ran the 5' RACE reads through MiXCR, one entry per CDR3 protein. The data contain tens of thousands of distinct CDR3 sequences, more than 15% of them seen just once; the ten biggest clones take up under 7.5%. The germline gives CDR1 SQVTM, CDR2 ANQGSEA. Trimming shortened V by 4 bases and J by 5 bases, and 8 bases separated the two germline ends. This CDR3 has 12 residues. The TCR was taken from a female donor in good health. The chain has TRBV29-1 and TRBJ2-2; D is tentatively TRBD1 or TRBD2 (5 bases each). CDR3 sequence (DNA): TGCAGCGTTGGCGAGGGGACCGGGGAGCTGTTTTTT. Amino acids: CSVGEGTGELFF.